The 25 T cell receptor beta chains below were found in one sample sequenced in a study of T cell repertoires in cytomegalovirus infection. Antigens of these TCRs are unknown. TCRdb reanalysed the reads using MiXCR and keeps one entry per CDR3 protein. The data hold around 77,000 distinct CDR3 sequences, with 20% observed a single time. The specimen was CD8+ T cells from cultured PBMCs, collected from culture after CMV antigen stimulation. The receptors here all came from a human donor in good health (CMV status not recorded). Some clones in this sample may be carry-over from other donors' samples.

This clonotype was seen a few times. The chain employs TRBV10-1 and TRBJ2-7, with 7 bases identical to TRBD1. The germline V gene has CDR1 WNHNN and CDR2 SYGVQD (reference sequence). V lost 0 bases to trimming and J lost 7 bases; unmatched junction nucleotides: 3. This CDR3 has 13 residues. This chain's CDR3 is CASSESGGREQYF. The CDR3 DNA is TGCGCCAGCAGTGAGTCAGGGGGCAGGGAGCAGTACTTC.

This clonotype was found a few times. The rearrangement links TRBV27 to TRBJ1-6, with TRBD1 matching 7 bases. This CDR3 is 14 amino acids long. Germline trimming cut 5 bases from V and 7 bases from J; bases unmatched to any gene: 5. Germline CDR1 MNHEY, CDR2 SMNVEV (reference sequence). CDR3 loop: CASSQGGWNSPLHF. CDR3 in DNA: TGTGCCAGCAGTCAAGGGGGCTGGAATTCACCCCTCCACTTT.

V is TRBV24-1 and J is TRBJ2-2, with D perhaps TRBD2 (6 bases). The CDR3 contains 14 residues. V lost 5 bases to trimming and J lost 4 bases, with 10 bases between them. CDR1 and CDR2 from the germline V gene are KGHDR and SFDVKD. As DNA, the CDR3 is TGTGCCACCAGTGTTGGAGGGATCACCGGGGAGCTGTTTTTT. The encoded protein is CATSVGGITGELFF.

This clonotype came up a few times. This chain uses TRBV28 with TRBJ1-2; D unresolved. From germline, CDR1 is MDHEN and CDR2 SYDVKM. The length of the CDR3 is 12 residues. Between the trimmed V and J ends, which lost 4 bases and 8 bases, there was a span of 11 bases. The CDR3 loop is CASSSNSPGYTF. CDR3 sequence (DNA): TGTGCCAGCAGTTCAAACTCCCCCGGCTACACCTTC.

This clonotype has just a few counts. The chain joins TRBV7-2 to TRBJ1-1; 11 bases fit TRBD1. This CDR3 is built from 16 residues. CDR1 and CDR2 from the germline V gene are SGHTA and FQGNSA. The V segment lost 5 bases and the J segment 3 bases; nucleotides outside the gene matches: 8. The CDR3 bases are TGTGCCAGCAGCCTCCGGACAGGGGGCTGGGACACTGAAGCTTTCTTT. Translating gives CASSLRTGGWDTEAFF. The full variable domain, completed using reference TRBV7-2 and TRBJ1-1, is GAGVSQSPSNKVTEKGKDVELRCDPISGHTALYWYRQSLGQGLEFLIYFQGNSAPDKSGLPSDRFSAERTGGSVSTLTIQRTQQEDSAVYLCASSLRTGGWDTEAFFGQGTRLTVV.

The rearrangement links TRBV7-8 to TRBJ1-1, with D uncertain. The CDR3 consists of 14 residues. The V gene's germline CDR1 is SGHVS and CDR2 FQNEAQ. V lost 1 base and J lost 3, with 9 bases in between. CDR3 residues: CASSLGIFYTEAFF. For the CDR3, the DNA is TGTGCCAGCAGCTTAGGGATCTTCTACACTGAAGCTTTCTTT.

The chain carries TRBV12-3 or TRBV12-4 and TRBJ2-1, with TRBD1 as a possible D gene (6 bases). This CDR3 is built from 12 residues. With 1 base removed from V and 8 bases from J, the gap between germline ends came to 6 bases. The CDR3 bases are TGTGCCAGCAGTTTAGGGACAGATGAGCAGTTCTTC. Translated: CASSLGTDEQFF.

The rearrangement links TRBV6-8 to TRBJ2-7; D ambiguous. This CDR3 spans 13 amino acids. Germline loops: CDR1 MNHGY, CDR2 SAAAGT. V lost 11 bases, J lost 3 bases, and 17 bases lay in between. The CDR3 DNA sequence: TGTGCCTCTCTCCCCACCGCTGGCTACGAGCAGTACTTC. Its translation: CASLPTAGYEQYF.

V and J are TRBV6-2 or TRBV6-3 and TRBJ1-4, with D unclear. The CDR3 has 16 residues. V lost 2 bases to trimming and J lost 7 bases, with 17 bases between them. The germline CDR1 and CDR2 sequences are MNHEY and SVGEGT. CDR3 in amino acids: CASSYVAGGSFEKLFF. DNA of the CDR3: TGTGCCAGCAGTTACGTCGCGGGTGGCTCCTTTGAAAAACTGTTTTTT.

The V call is TRBV7-6, the J call TRBJ1-2, with a possible D match to TRBD1 (6 bases). The CDR3 is 14 residues long. Trimming removed 4 bases from V and 8 bases from J, with 17 bases in between. Looked up from germline, CDR1 is SGHVS and CDR2 is FNYEAQ. The CDR3 bases are TGTGCCAGCAGCTCGGACAGTAGCGTCCAGGGCTACACCTTC. Residues: CASSSDSSVQGYTF.

The chain combines TRBV9 with TRBJ1-5, with 8 bases that match TRBD1. CDR1 is SGDLS and CDR2 is YYNGEE in the germline V gene. The V gene end was trimmed by 4 bases and the J gene end by 3 bases; junction bases not matched to a gene: 6. This CDR3 is 15 amino acids long. The CDR3 spells CASSTGQGLNQPQHF. The DNA for the CDR3 is TGTGCCAGCAGCACCGGACAGGGTCTCAATCAGCCCCAGCATTTT. Full variable domain (remainder filled in from reference TRBV9 and TRBJ1-5): DSGVTQTPKHLITATGQRVTLRCSPRSGDLSVYWYQQSLDQGLQFLIQYYNGEERAKGNILERFSAQQFPDLHSELNLSSLELGDSALYFCASSTGQGLNQPQHFGDGTRLSIL.

The table lists this clonotype with a few counts. This chain connects TRBV9 to TRBJ1-4; 10 positions match TRBD1. CDR1 and CDR2 from the germline V gene are SGDLS and YYNGEE. The CDR3 runs 15 residues. Unmatched junction bases numbered 3, after V lost 0 bases and J lost 7 bases. The CDR3 bases are TGTGCCAGCAGCGTAGACGGGACAGGGGTTGAAAAACTGTTTTTT. Protein product: CASSVDGTGVEKLFF.

In its sample, this clonotype was seen a few times. J is TRBJ1-1 and V is TRBV2, with D unclear. Germline CDR1 and CDR2: SNHLY and FYNNEI. The V and J ends lost 2 bases and 10 bases respectively, with 8 bases between them. The CDR3 is made up of 11 amino acids. The CDR3 loop is CASSERGRAFF. CDR3 nucleotide sequence: TGTGCCAGCAGTGAACGGGGTAGAGCTTTCTTT.

In its sample, this clonotype was seen a few times. The gene calls are TRBV4-1 and TRBJ1-1; 7 bases fit TRBD1. Germline CDR1 is MGHRA and CDR2 is YSYEKL. Unmatched junction bases numbered 10, after V lost 0 bases and J lost 3 bases. CDR3 length equals 17 residues. The DNA of the CDR3 is TGCGCCAGCAGCCAAGAGGTACAGGGGCTTTCGTACACTGAAGCTTTCTTT. It is translated as CASSQEVQGLSYTEAFF.

V gene TRBV7-9 combines with J gene TRBJ1-2; 7 nucleotides agree with TRBD1. CDR3 length: 11 amino acids. Germline CDR1 is SEHNR and CDR2 is FQNEAQ (reference sequence). V lost 9 bases, J lost 8 bases, and 6 bases stayed unmatched. The CDR3 is CASTTGEGYTF. The CDR3 DNA is TGTGCCAGTACCACAGGGGAAGGCTACACCTTC. Full variable domain (remainder filled in from reference TRBV7-9 and TRBJ1-2): DTGVSQNPRHKITKRGQNVTFRCDPISEHNRLYWYRQTLGQGPEFLTYFQNEAQLEKSRLLSDRFSAERPKGSFSTLEIQRTEQGDSAMYLCASTTGEGYTFGSGTRLTVV.

V gene TRBV19 combines with J gene TRBJ2-7, with D perhaps matching TRBD1 (6 bases). The CDR3 extends over 13 amino acids. Between the trimmed V and J ends, which lost 8 bases and 0 bases, there was a span of 11 bases. Germline assignment: CDR1 LNHDA and CDR2 SQIVND (reference sequence). The CDR3 loop is CASLGQNSYEQYF. In nucleotides, the CDR3 is TGTGCCAGTCTCGGACAGAACTCCTACGAGCAGTACTTC.

This sequence joins TRBV27 and TRBJ1-2; 10 positions match TRBD1. The CDR3 is made up of 17 amino acids. The V gene's germline CDR1 is MNHEY and CDR2 SMNVEV (reference sequence). The trim removed 0 bases at V and 5 bases at J, leaving 9 bases unmatched. CDR3 sequence (DNA): TGTGCCAGCAGTTTATCGATTCGAGGACAGGGGGAGTATGGCTACACCTTC. Translated: CASSLSIRGQGEYGYTF.

The table lists this clonotype with a few counts. The rearrangement uses TRBV4-1 and TRBJ2-2; D unresolved. There are 14 residues in the CDR3. Trimming removed 4 bases from V and 5 bases from J, with 11 bases in between. Germline-derived CDR1 and CDR2 are MGHRA and YSYEKL. For the CDR3, the DNA is TGCGCCAGCAGCCGGGTAGGGCATACCGGGGAGCTGTTTTTT. Translated, it gives CASSRVGHTGELFF.

The chain joins TRBV7-2 to TRBJ2-7; D gene ambiguous. Trimming left V 2 bases short and J 0 bases short, with 8 bases between. CDR1 SGHTA and CDR2 FQGNSA come from the germline V gene. CDR3 length equals 14 residues. CDR3 residues: CASSLHSYSYEQYF. The CDR3, as DNA: TGTGCCAGCAGCTTACACTCGTACTCCTACGAGCAGTACTTC.

The rearrangement uses TRBV20-1 and TRBJ1-2; no clear D gene. CDR1 is DFQATT, CDR2 SNEGSKA, per germline (reference sequence). V lost 5 bases and J 0 bases, leaving 10 bases between the germline ends. The CDR3 runs to 13 residues. The chain's CDR3 is CSALPDSNYGYTF. The CDR3 DNA reads as TGCAGTGCTCTACCAGATTCTAACTATGGCTACACCTTC.

The V gene is TRBV7-9, the J gene TRBJ2-1, with TRBD2 matching over 10 bases. The V segment lost 5 bases and the J segment 5 bases; nucleotides outside the gene matches: 6. This CDR3 comprises 15 residues. CDR1 and CDR2 (germline): SEHNR, FQNEAQ (reference sequence). This CDR3 is CASSRAGTSDNEQFF. In DNA form, the CDR3 reads TGTGCCAGCAGCCGCGCCGGGACTAGCGACAATGAGCAGTTCTTC.

This clonotype occurred many times. The J gene is TRBJ2-1, the V gene TRBV27, with TRBD2 identical over 9 bases. Unmatched junction bases numbered 7, after V lost 1 base and J lost 9 bases. The CDR3 totals 15 residues. Germline V CDR1 and CDR2: MNHEY, SMNVEV (reference sequence). The CDR3 DNA sequence: TGTGCCAGCAGTTTATTAGCGGGGGAGTTTATTGAGCAGTTCTTC. Protein: CASSLLAGEFIEQFF.

This clonotype was detected a few times. This chain joins TRBV23-1 and TRBJ2-7, with D possibly matching TRBD1 (5 bases). TRBV23-1 qualifies as an ORF whose function is uncertain. CDR3 length equals 15 residues. The V end lost 3 bases, the J end lost 2 bases, and 14 bases lay between the germline ends. The CDR3: CASSQNDRSPYEQYF. The CDR3 region has the DNA TGCGCCAGCAGTCAGAACGACAGATCTCCCTACGAGCAGTACTTC.

V and J are TRBV7-2 and TRBJ1-4, with unresolved D. The V end lost 0 bases, the J end lost 8 bases, and 16 bases lay between the germline ends. The length of the CDR3 is 16 residues. The germline CDR1 and CDR2 sequences are SGHTA and FQGNSA. The CDR3 nucleotides read TGTGCCAGCAGCTTAGCCGGGCGGAGGGAATGGGAAAAACTGTTTTTT. Encoded protein: CASSLAGRREWEKLFF.

The rearrangement uses TRBV7-8 and TRBJ1-1; 7 bases line up with TRBD1. The CDR3 has 15 amino acids. V lost 3 bases, J lost 1 base, and 5 bases stayed unmatched. Germline CDR1 reads SGHVS; CDR2 reads FQNEAQ. This chain's CDR3 is CASSFLGTANTEAFF. The CDR3 bases are TGTGCCAGCAGCTTCCTTGGGACAGCGAACACTGAAGCTTTCTTT. Supplemented by reference TRBV7-8 and TRBJ1-1, the full variable domain reads GAGVSQSPRYKVAKRGQDVALRCDPISGHVSLFWYQQALGQGPEFLTYFQNEAQLDKSGLPSDRFFAERPEGSVSTLKIQRTQQEDSAVYLCASSFLGTANTEAFFGQGTRLTVV.